This T cell receptor beta chain was captured by sequencing in a study of blood T cells in healthy people across ages. Whole-study findings and limits: Unsorted PBMCs ruled out conclusive naive versus antigen-experienced comparison.

The germline V gene has CDR1 MGHRA and CDR2 YSYEKL. Trimming removed 4 bases from V and 8 bases from J; junction bases left unmatched: 11. The CDR3 length is 15 residues. In regard to this clonotype: Its antigen is currently unknown.

Sample-barcoded 5' priming and a J-beta primer mix drove a second PCR of roughly 6 to 12 cycles. Every cDNA molecule bore a tag from a template-switch adaptor containing 12 random nucleotides. TCRdb called the 5' RACE reads again in MiXCR, with one record for every CDR3 protein. The sample has about 1.6 million distinct CDR3 sequences, around 36% seen once. The V and J genes are TRBV4-1 and TRBJ2-1; 7 bases align to TRBD2. Sequencing input: blood. The receptor's source is a woman aged 25 to 39 in good health. In nucleotides, the CDR3 is TGCGCCAGCAGCCCCCGGACTAGTCTGTACTATGAGCAGTTCTTC. Its protein is CASSPRTSLYYEQFF.